A single T cell receptor beta chain is shown here with its context. What it recognizes is unknown. The data were taken from a study of T cells after yellow fever vaccination. Study information: Low-cell-number fractions underwent preparation using SMART-Seq v4 Ultra Low Input. General study results and limits: From the bulk population, abundant clonotypes could contaminate and appear within FACS-sorted repertoires. It was a weaker secondary response, yet one that peaked faster, at day 5 versus 15.

V lost 4 bases to trimming and J lost 3 bases, with 25 bases between them. CDR3 length: 17 amino acids. Germline CDR1 and CDR2: DFQATT and SNEGSKA (reference sequence). MiXCR, applied by TCRdb to the 5' RACE reads, yields one record per CDR3 protein. The repertoire holds some 500,000 distinct CDR3 sequences, 13% seen once, with around an eighth in the top ten. The V and J genes are TRBV20-1 and TRBJ2-7, with a weak D call TRBD2 (6 bases). The receptor was isolated from a man under 40 who received the YFV17D yellow fever vaccine. This specimen consisted of PBMCs, obtained on the day of the yellow fever booster vaccination. This chain's CDR3 is CSATRANRREAFYEQYF. The CDR3 nucleotides are TGCAGTGCTACCCGTGCTAATAGGAGGGAGGCTTTCTACGAGCAGTACTTC.